This T cell receptor (beta chain) came from a study of blood T cell repertoires in COVID-19. CDR1 is DFQATT, CDR2 SNEGSKA, per germline (reference sequence). There are 12 residues in the CDR3. Trimming left V 3 bases short and J 6 bases short, with 9 bases between. Authors' processing steps: Reference gene primer amplification gave estimated nucleated cell counts. The protocol was immunoSEQ multiplex PCR, while the TCRdb copy is restricted to in-frame clones and leaves out a portion. V and J calls and clone size are as listed in that table; D and trimming were resolved from the DNA. In the table there are fewer than 150,000 clones, more than 70% of which are singletons.

Sequenced: peripheral blood. The chain has TRBV20-1 and TRBJ2-1, with D possibly matching TRBD1 (5 bases). The receptor was derived from an older woman with acute or convalescent COVID-19. In DNA, the CDR3 is TGCAGTGCTAGTGGGCAGGGCAATGAGCAGTTCTTC. Protein sequence: CSASGQGNEQFF.